Presented here are 23 T cell receptor beta chains from one specimen sequenced in a study of technical replicates of blood from a handful of donors. Libraries were prepared by immunoSEQ multiplex PCR; TCRdb keeps only in-frame clonotypes and omits some of them. The data hold roughly 69,000 clones, with around 90% observed a single time. The source material was PBMCs. These receptors were taken from a human donor in good health. Some clones in this sample may be carry-over from other donors' samples.

The chain has TRBV7-2 and TRBJ1-5; 9 nucleotides align to TRBD1. The CDR3 extends over 16 amino acids. Germline CDR1 reads SGHTA; CDR2 reads FQGNSA. V was pared by 5 bases and J by 6 bases, with 11 bases of the junction left unmatched. The CDR3 reads CASSPVGTGGGQPQHF. The CDR3 DNA reads TGTGCCAGCAGCCCCGTAGGTACAGGGGGCGGTCAGCCCCAGCATTTT.

DNA of the CDR3: TGTGCCAGCAGCTTAGCGACTAGCGGGAGACGGGAGCAGTTCTTC. Translating gives CASSLATSGRREQFF. The chain uses TRBV7-2 and TRBJ2-1; 12 positions agree with TRBD2. This CDR3 has 15 amino acids. The V gene end was trimmed by 0 bases and the J gene end by 10 bases; junction bases not matched to a gene: 4. CDR1 is SGHTA, CDR2 FQGNSA, per germline.

The chain carries TRBV5-6 and TRBJ1-4; 8 nucleotides line up with TRBD1. V was clipped by 5 bases and J by 7 bases; unmatched bases: 7. The CDR3 sequence is 14 residues long. Per germline, CDR1 SGHDT and CDR2 YYEEEE. The CDR3 sequence: CASSPGQAFEKLFF. DNA for the CDR3: TGTGCCAGCAGTCCGGGACAGGCCTTTGAAAAACTGTTTTTT.

This chain uses TRBV5-1 with TRBJ2-7; TRBD1 agrees at 11 bases. Looked up from germline, CDR1 is SGHRS and CDR2 is YFSETQ. Trimming cost V 3 bases and J 10 bases; bases outside gene matches: 9. The length of the CDR3 is 14 residues. The CDR3 nucleotides are TGCGCCAGCAGCTCGGGGCCAGGACAGGGGGCTCAGTACTTC. Translation: CASSSGPGQGAQYF. Combining the CDR3 with reference TRBV5-1 and TRBJ2-7 gives the whole variable domain KAGVTQTPRYLIKTRGQQVTLSCSPISGHRSVSWYQQTPGQGLQFLFEYFSETQRNKGNFPGRFSGRQFSNSRSEMNVSTLELGDSALYLCASSSGPGQGAQYFGPGTRLTVT.

This chain joins TRBV7-2 and TRBJ2-1, with 7 positions matching TRBD2. J was trimmed by 3 bases and V by 1 base; bases with no gene match: 3. The CDR3 length is 15 residues. Germline-derived CDR1 and CDR2 are SGHTA and FQGNSA. CDR3 coding DNA: TGTGCCAGCAGCTTAGGGCGGGGGAGCTACAATGAGCAGTTCTTC. Translating gives CASSLGRGSYNEQFF.

The J gene is TRBJ1-4, the V gene TRBV6-1; D might be TRBD1 (5 bases). Deletions cut 9 bases from V and 0 bases from J, with 8 bases between. Per the germline V gene, CDR1 is MNHNS and CDR2 is SASEGT. The CDR3 extends over 13 amino acids. The chain's CDR3 is CASRQSTNEKLFF. CDR3 nucleotide sequence: TGTGCCAGTCGACAGTCAACTAATGAAAAACTGTTTTTT.

As regards this clone: At one end, the junction sequence differs from germline, possibly due to a read error. The chain recombines TRBV7-9 with TRBJ2-5; TRBD2 matches at 9 bases. Germline V lookup: CDR1 SEHNR, CDR2 FQNEAQ (reference sequence). CDR3 length: 11 amino acids. The CDR3 coding sequence is TGTGCCAGCAGCCCACAGCGGGAGGAAAACTTC. Translation: CASSPQREENF.

This sequence joins TRBV6-6 and TRBJ1-1, with TRBD1 matching over 8 bases. Unmatched junction bases numbered 10, after V lost 5 bases and J lost 8 bases. There are 14 residues in the CDR3. Germline CDR1 reads MNHNY; CDR2 reads SVGAGI (reference sequence). The CDR3 DNA reads TGTGCCAGCAGTCCAGGGGGCGCGGTGGAAGAAGCTTTCTTT. Encoded protein: CASSPGGAVEEAFF.

This chain joins TRBV10-3 and TRBJ2-7, with unresolved D. The CDR3 spans 13 residues. Between the trimmed V and J ends, which lost 2 bases and 2 bases, there was a span of 7 bases. Germline CDR1 ENHRY, CDR2 SYGVKD. In DNA, the CDR3 is TGTGCCATCAGTGAGACAAGTACCTACGAGCAGTACTTC. It yields the protein CAISETSTYEQYF.

This sequence joins TRBV7-9 and TRBJ2-3; TRBD2 aligns across 8 bases. CDR1 is SEHNR, CDR2 FQNEAQ, per germline (reference sequence). The CDR3 spans 15 residues. V trimming: 5 bases; J trimming: 6 bases; junction bases outside the gene matches: 10. For the CDR3, the DNA is TGTGCCAGCAGCCGACTCGCGGGAGGAGGGGATACGCAGTATTTT. It specifies CASSRLAGGGDTQYF. Looking up the rest from reference TRBV7-9 and TRBJ2-3 gives the full variable domain: DTGVSQNPRHKITKRGQNVTFRCDPISEHNRLYWYRQTLGQGPEFLTYFQNEAQLEKSRLLSDRFSAERPKGSFSTLEIQRTEQGDSAMYLCASSRLAGGGDTQYFGPGTRLTVL.

This chain uses TRBV29-1 with TRBJ1-4, with 7 bases matching TRBD1. Trimming took 4 bases from V and 2 from J; bases not matched to a gene: 4. Germline assignment: CDR1 SQVTM and CDR2 ANQGSEA. CDR3 size: 14 residues. This CDR3 reads CSVAGTATNEKLFF. The CDR3, as DNA: TGCAGCGTTGCCGGGACAGCCACTAATGAAAAACTGTTTTTT.

J is TRBJ2-3 and V is TRBV5-1; 8 bases fit TRBD2. The germline V gene has CDR1 SGHRS and CDR2 YFSETQ. The CDR3 is made up of 14 amino acids. V was clipped by 4 bases and J by 1 base; unmatched bases: 2. The CDR3 reads CASSATSGTDTQYF. CDR3 DNA sequence: TGCGCCAGCAGCGCGACTAGCGGCACAGATACGCAGTATTTT.

This chain uses TRBV15 with TRBJ2-1; TRBD2 matches 15 bases. V dropped 7 bases and J dropped 3; count of bases not matched to a gene: 7. CDR1 is LNHNV, CDR2 YYDKDF, per germline (reference sequence). The CDR3 sequence is 17 residues long. The chain's CDR3 is CATKRGLAGGHYNEQFF. CDR3 in DNA: TGTGCCACCAAACGGGGACTAGCGGGGGGACACTACAATGAGCAGTTCTTC.

This chain links TRBV5-4 with TRBJ1-6; 9 nucleotides agree with TRBD1. The CDR3 covers 16 residues. The J segment lost 1 base and the V segment lost 4 bases, leaving 3 bases of the junction unmatched. Germline V CDR1 and CDR2: SGHNT, YYREEE (reference sequence). The CDR3 here is CASSRDRESYNSPLHF. The DNA for the CDR3 is TGTGCCAGCAGCCGGGACAGGGAGTCCTATAATTCACCCCTCCACTTT.

This chain uses TRBV7-2 with TRBJ2-7, with 13 bases lining up with TRBD2. With 5 bases clipped from V and 0 bases from J, the junction kept 7 bases outside the gene matches. The germline V gene has CDR1 SGHTA and CDR2 FQGNSA. The CDR3 runs 17 residues. This CDR3 reads CASSRTSGSTSSYEQYF. Here the CDR3 DNA reads TGTGCCAGCAGCCGGACTAGCGGGAGCACCAGCTCCTACGAGCAGTACTTC.

This clone appeared once. The rearrangement uses TRBV30 and TRBJ2-7, with 12 nucleotides matching TRBD2. Germline assignment: CDR1 GTSNPN and CDR2 SVGIG (reference sequence). V was pared by 3 bases and J by 3 bases, with 12 bases of the junction left unmatched. This CDR3 spans 17 amino acids. The CDR3 nucleotides are TGTGCCTGGAGCCGGACTAGCGGGATCCTACCTCGCTACGAGCAGTACTTC. Amino acids: CAWSRTSGILPRYEQYF.

This sequence joins TRBV7-2 and TRBJ2-5; the match to TRBD2 covers 15 bases. V lost 1 base, J lost 5 bases, and 11 bases stayed unmatched. CDR1 is SGHTA, CDR2 FQGNSA, per germline. The CDR3 runs to 19 residues. CDR3 in DNA: TGTGCCAGCAGCTTAGGAGGACTAGCGGGAGGGCCGGTTGGGGAGACCCAGTACTTC. It is translated as CASSLGGLAGGPVGETQYF.

This chain uses TRBV5-6 with TRBJ2-7; D is possibly TRBD2 (6 bases). Germline V lookup: CDR1 SGHDT, CDR2 YYEEEE. The V end lost 4 bases, the J end lost 1 base, and 15 bases lay between the germline ends. The CDR3 spans 15 residues. This CDR3 is CASSLLGTESYEQYF. The CDR3 nucleotides are TGTGCCAGCAGCCTGCTCGGGACTGAGTCCTACGAGCAGTACTTC.

The chain recombines TRBV29-1 with TRBJ1-1; D ambiguous. This CDR3 is 14 amino acids long. CDR1 and CDR2 from the germline V gene are SQVTM and ANQGSEA. V lost 2 bases and J lost 1, with 11 bases in between. The CDR3 DNA reads as TGCAGCGTTGAATTTCAGGCAAAGAACACTGAAGCTTTCTTT. It encodes CSVEFQAKNTEAFF. The full variable domain, in which reference TRBV29-1 and TRBJ1-1 provide the parts outside the CDR3, is SAVISQKPSRDICQRGTSLTIQCQVDSQVTMMFWYRQQPGQSLTLIATANQGSEATYESGFVIDKFPISRPNLTFSTLTVSNMSPEDSSIYLCSVEFQAKNTEAFFGQGTRLTVV.

This chain links TRBV7-9 with TRBJ2-5; D may be TRBD2 (6 bases). The CDR3 spans 13 residues. Germline loops: CDR1 SEHNR, CDR2 FQNEAQ (reference sequence). Trimming stripped 5 bases from V and 4 bases from J, with 11 bases between. The DNA of the CDR3 is TGTGCCAGCAGCACCGGGGGTGGAGAGACCCAGTACTTC. Translated, it gives CASSTGGGETQYF.

This chain connects TRBV30 to TRBJ2-2, with D unclear. The V end lost 8 bases, the J end lost 6 bases, and 22 bases lay between the germline ends. CDR1 GTSNPN and CDR2 SVGIG come from the germline V gene (reference sequence). The CDR3 covers 15 residues. This CDR3 is CAQTVLDSGPGELFF. In nucleotides, the CDR3 is TGTGCCCAGACTGTTCTGGATTCTGGTCCCGGGGAGCTGTTTTTT.

Regarding this clone: A junction end diverges from the germline sequence, so it may reflect a read error. The gene calls are TRBV7-2 and TRBJ2-7; maybe TRBD2 (7 bases). CDR1 SGHTA and CDR2 FQGNSA come from the germline V gene. This CDR3 spans 15 amino acids. CDR3 in amino acids: CASSLSGGGSHEQYF. CDR3 bases: TGTGCCAGCAGCTTAAGTGGCGGGGGCTCCCACGAGCAGTACTTC.

This sequence joins TRBV6-5 and TRBJ2-7; 11 bases line up with TRBD2. CDR3 length: 14 residues. Germline trimming cut 4 bases from V and 4 bases from J; bases unmatched to any gene: 3. Germline loops: CDR1 MNHEY, CDR2 SVGAGI. CDR3: CASSFLAGGYEQYF. CDR3 DNA: TGTGCCAGCAGTTTCCTAGCGGGAGGTTACGAGCAGTACTTC.